A single sample is the source of the 23 T cell receptor beta chains below, sequenced in a study of identifying expanded T cells in peripheral blood. Assay: immunoSEQ multiplex PCR; the TCRdb copy retains only in-frame clones and omits some. Of 120,000 or so clones in the sample, around four fifths were seen once. The sample consisted of blood. These receptors were taken from a person aged 18 to 75 in good health.

For the CDR3, the DNA is TGTGCCAGCAGTCTACCGGGACGGGCAGGTTACGAGCAGTACTTC. This sequence encodes CASSLPGRAGYEQYF. The rearrangement joins TRBV6-5 to TRBJ2-7; D may match TRBD1 or TRBD2 (5 bases each). Per the germline V gene, CDR1 is MNHEY and CDR2 is SVGAGI. This CDR3 is 15 amino acids long. Trimming removed 5 bases from V and 4 bases from J, with 18 bases in between.

The chain joins TRBV7-6 to TRBJ2-7, with D perhaps TRBD2 (5 bases). There are 14 residues in the CDR3. The V and J ends lost 1 base and 3 bases respectively, with 10 bases between them. Germline CDR1 and CDR2: SGHVS and FNYEAQ. The CDR3 nucleotides read TGTGCCAGCAGCTTAGGACGGACTTACTACGAGCAGTACTTC. Translation gives CASSLGRTYYEQYF. Drawing the rest from reference TRBV7-6 and TRBJ2-7, the complete variable domain is GAGVSQSPRYKVTKRGQDVALRCDPISGHVSLYWYRQALGQGPEFLTYFNYEAQQDKSGLPNDRFSAERPEGSISTLTIQRTEQRDSAMYRCASSLGRTYYEQYFGPGTRLTVT.

This clone has just a few counts. This rearrangement joins TRBV18 to TRBJ1-6, with D unresolved. The V gene lost 3 bases and the J gene lost 6 bases, with 9 bases spanning the gap. The germline V gene has CDR1 KGHSH and CDR2 LQKENI. CDR3 size: 14 residues. DNA for the CDR3: TGTGCCAGCTCACCGACGCCTATTAATTCACCCCTCCACTTT. This gives the protein CASSPTPINSPLHF.

This clone was counted a single time. V gene TRBV5-1 combines with J gene TRBJ2-3, with TRBD2 matching 10 bases. The CDR3 covers 16 residues. The V gene's germline CDR1 is SGHRS and CDR2 YFSETQ. Trimming at V came to 4 bases and at J to 2 bases, leaving 7 bases not matched to a gene. This chain's CDR3 is CASSRSSGGHTDTQYF. In DNA form, the CDR3 reads TGCGCCAGCAGCCGTTCTAGCGGGGGTCACACAGATACGCAGTATTTT.

This clone has more than one count but fewer than ten. This sample also contains other DNA sequences that code for the same CDR3. The rearrangement joins TRBV7-9 to TRBJ1-1; no firm D call. Deletions cut 3 bases from V and 5 bases from J, with 10 bases between. Per the germline V gene, CDR1 is SEHNR and CDR2 is FQNEAQ (reference sequence). The CDR3 sequence is 13 residues long. The CDR3: CASSLDRGTEAFF. The CDR3 DNA follows: TGTGCCAGCAGCTTGGACCGAGGGACTGAAGCTTTCTTT.

On this clone itself: One end of the junction fails to match germline, which may point to a read error. V and J are TRBV7-2 and TRBJ1-5, with 9 positions matching TRBD1. The V gene's germline CDR1 is SGHTA and CDR2 FQGNSA. The CDR3 has 15 amino acids. The CDR3 nucleotides are TGTGCCAGCACCTTAGGACAGGGGATGTCCCAGCCCCAGCATTTT. Protein: CASTLGQGMSQPQHF. Full variable domain (rest looked up from reference TRBV7-2 and TRBJ1-5): GAGVSQSPSNKVTEKGKDVELRCDPISGHTALYWYRQSLGQGLEFLIYFQGNSAPDKSGLPSDRFSAERTGGSVSTLTIQRTQQEDSAVYLCASTLGQGMSQPQHFGDGTRLSIL.

The chain joins TRBV5-4 to TRBJ2-2; the match to TRBD1 covers 7 bases. With V trimmed by 5 bases and J by 0 bases, 10 bases remained unmatched. Germline V CDR1 and CDR2: SGHNT, YYREEE (reference sequence). The CDR3 spans 17 residues. CDR3 bases: TGTGCCAGCAGACGACAGGGACGAGAGGCGAACACCGGGGAGCTGTTTTTT. It specifies CASRRQGREANTGELFF.

The genes are TRBV7-6 and TRBJ2-5; a possible D gene is TRBD1 (6 bases). The CDR3 is 14 residues long. CDR1 SGHVS and CDR2 FNYEAQ come from the germline V gene. Trimming shortened V by 1 base and J by 5 bases, and 11 bases separated the two germline ends. The CDR3 loop reads CASSLGGRYETQYF. The CDR3 nucleotides read TGTGCCAGCAGCTTAGGGGGGCGTTATGAGACCCAGTACTTC.

The chain employs TRBV5-5 and TRBJ2-5; 8 bases fit TRBD1. This CDR3 contains 17 residues. Germline CDR1 SGHKS, CDR2 YYEKEE (reference sequence). The trim removed 1 base at V and 1 base at J, leaving 9 bases unmatched. The DNA for the CDR3 is TGTGCCAGCAGCTTGTTAGGACAGGGTACTCCCCAAGAGACCCAGTACTTC. Protein sequence: CASSLLGQGTPQETQYF.

The chain employs TRBV29-1 and TRBJ1-1; TRBD1 aligns across 8 bases. V shed 5 bases and J 0 bases; nucleotides not matched to a gene: 2. Germline CDR1 is SQVTM and CDR2 is ANQGSEA. The CDR3 sequence is 13 residues long. The CDR3 here is CSVQGAMNTEAFF. CDR3 sequence (DNA): TGCAGCGTTCAGGGGGCCATGAACACTGAAGCTTTCTTT.

This chain uses TRBV6-4 with TRBJ2-3; D not resolved. Germline lookup yields CDR1 MRHNA and CDR2 SNTAGT. This CDR3 is built from 14 residues. V was pared by 7 bases and J by 0 bases, with 11 bases between. In DNA, the CDR3 is TGTGCCAGCAAGGAATCAGGCAGCACAGATACGCAGTATTTT. Protein product: CASKESGSTDTQYF.

V gene TRBV6-5 combines with J gene TRBJ2-3; 8 bases align to TRBD2. CDR1 and CDR2 from the germline V gene are MNHEY and SVGAGI. The CDR3 covers 16 residues. The ends lost 4 bases at V and 2 bases at J; junction bases unmatched: 8. The CDR3 nucleotides are TGTGCCAGCAGTTGGGGTCGGGGGGGTTTCACAGATACGCAGTATTTT. It specifies CASSWGRGGFTDTQYF.

The genes are TRBV18 and TRBJ2-7; D is unresolved. The germline gives CDR1 KGHSH, CDR2 LQKENI. Trimming stripped 3 bases from V and 0 bases from J, with 9 bases between. The CDR3 loop spans 14 amino acids. CDR3 loop: CASSPPTNSYEQYF. The CDR3 DNA sequence: TGTGCCAGCTCACCTCCCACTAACTCCTACGAGCAGTACTTC.

The chain carries TRBV4-2 and TRBJ2-3; TRBD2 matches 13 bases. The CDR3 has 16 amino acids. Germline V gene lookup returns CDR1 LGHNA and CDR2 YNFKEQ. V shed 0 bases, J shed 4 bases, and the junction held 1 base outside the gene matches. This chain's CDR3 is CASSQELAGGPDTQYF. The CDR3, as DNA: TGTGCCAGCAGCCAAGAACTAGCGGGGGGGCCAGATACGCAGTATTTT.

This clone was counted a few times. Written as DNA, the CDR3 is TGTGCCAGCAGCTTAAATGGCTATCAGGGTCAGCCCCAGCATTTT. Translating gives CASSLNGYQGQPQHF. The chain joins TRBV7-9 to TRBJ1-5, with D maybe TRBD1 (5 bases). The CDR3 extends over 15 amino acids. From germline, CDR1 is SEHNR and CDR2 FQNEAQ (reference sequence). Trimming pared 2 bases from V and 6 bases from J, leaving 14 bases between.

This chain links TRBV11-2 with TRBJ2-7, with TRBD1 as a possible D gene (5 bases). Per germline, CDR1 SGHAT and CDR2 FQNNGV. The CDR3 runs to 13 residues. Between the trimmed V and J ends, which lost 2 bases and 6 bases, there was a span of 11 bases. The CDR3 loop reads CASSLIQVAEQYF. The CDR3 nucleotides are TGTGCCAGCAGCTTAATACAGGTGGCCGAGCAGTACTTC.

This chain uses TRBV6-1 with TRBJ1-1; D is undetermined. Germline V lookup: CDR1 MNHNS, CDR2 SASEGT. The CDR3 covers 15 residues. The V and J ends lost 6 bases and 3 bases respectively, with 17 bases between them. The CDR3 loop is CASRKTAGRDTEAFF. Written as DNA, the CDR3 is TGTGCCAGCAGAAAAACAGCAGGAAGGGACACTGAAGCTTTCTTT.

The chain is built from TRBV5-1 and TRBJ1-4; no clear D. Trimming stripped 4 bases from V and 5 bases from J, with 12 bases between. CDR1 is SGHRS, CDR2 YFSETQ, per germline. The CDR3 is 14 residues long. Here the CDR3 reads CASSPRLENEKLFF. The CDR3 DNA is TGCGCCAGCAGCCCACGACTGGAAAATGAAAAACTGTTTTTT.

The rearrangement joins TRBV5-1 to TRBJ2-7; a possible D gene is TRBD1 (5 bases). This CDR3 comprises 14 residues. V was pared by 5 bases and J by 0 bases, with 12 bases between. CDR1 and CDR2 from the germline V gene are SGHRS and YFSETQ. The CDR3 nucleotides read TGCGCCAGCAGAACACAGGAATTCTCCTACGAGCAGTACTTC. It specifies CASRTQEFSYEQYF.

This clone was detected only once. V gene TRBV5-1 combines with J gene TRBJ2-3; 7 nucleotides match TRBD2. Losses at the gene ends were 2 bases for V and 4 bases for J; bases not matched to a gene: 7. The CDR3 covers 15 residues. Germline values: CDR1 SGHRS, CDR2 YFSETQ. The chain's CDR3 is CASSLSPGRADTQYF. CDR3 nucleotide sequence: TGCGCCAGCAGCTTATCTCCAGGGAGGGCAGATACGCAGTATTTT. Full variable domain (outside the CDR3, taken from reference TRBV5-1 and TRBJ2-3): KAGVTQTPRYLIKTRGQQVTLSCSPISGHRSVSWYQQTPGQGLQFLFEYFSETQRNKGNFPGRFSGRQFSNSRSEMNVSTLELGDSALYLCASSLSPGRADTQYFGPGTRLTVL.

The chain couples TRBV21-1 to TRBJ1-1; TRBD1, as called in the table, went unchecked against the DNA. TRBV21-1 is noted as a pseudogene. The CDR3 loop spans 18 amino acids. CDR3 DNA sequence: TGTGCCAGCAGCAAAGTCACGCGGGACAGTTCCCCTTTTGGGGAAGCTTTCTTT. Translated: CASSKVTRDSSPFGEAFF.

The chain employs TRBV6-5 and TRBJ2-7; 11 positions agree with TRBD2. Germline CDR1 and CDR2: MNHEY and SVGAGI. The CDR3 sequence is 15 residues long. Trimming took 0 bases from V and 3 from J; bases not matched to a gene: 1. In nucleotides, the CDR3 is TGTGCCAGCAGTTACTCTAGCGGGGGGGTCTACGAGCAGTACTTC. It translates to CASSYSSGGVYEQYF.

J is TRBJ1-5 and V is TRBV7-8; D is unresolved. V shed 0 bases and J shed 7 bases, with 7 bases lying between them. The CDR3 contains 13 residues. Per germline, CDR1 SGHVS and CDR2 FQNEAQ. CDR3 protein: CASSLAPGQPQHF. The CDR3 DNA reads as TGTGCCAGCAGCTTAGCTCCGGGACAGCCCCAGCATTTT.